One sample yielded the 2 T cell receptor beta chains listed below, sequenced in a study of T-cell reconstitution after alpha-beta-depleted transplantation in children. Unique molecular identifiers tagged the TCRbeta library. Using its own MiXCR run on the PCR reads, TCRdb lists one record per CDR3 protein. The data hold 400,000 to 450,000 distinct CDR3 sequences, with around two fifths observed a single time. This specimen consisted of PBMCs, obtained before TCRalphabeta/CD19-depleted stem cell transplant. The source of these receptors is a girl aged 2 to 9 with aplastic anemia, due to receive a stem cell transplant.

As regards this clonotype: With a much larger clone just one base away, this may be a read error. V gene TRBV28 combines with J gene TRBJ1-5; a weak D match, TRBD1 (6 bases). The CDR3 is 15 residues long. Per the germline V gene, CDR1 is MDHEN and CDR2 is SYDVKM. The CDR3 protein is CGSSPRGGRNQPQHF. The CDR3, as DNA: TGTGGCAGCAGCCCCCGAGGGGGGCGGAATCAGCCCCAGCATTTT.

The chain recombines TRBV20-1 with TRBJ2-7, with TRBD2 as a possible D gene (5 bases). The CDR3 extends over 11 amino acids. With 1 base removed from V and 10 bases from J, the gap between germline ends came to 11 bases. Per the germline V gene, CDR1 is DFQATT and CDR2 is SNEGSKA (reference sequence). This CDR3 is CSARGRRDQYF. The CDR3 DNA reads TGCAGTGCTAGAGGTCGCCGGGATCAGTACTTC.